Below, 10 T cell receptor beta chains from the same sample are listed, as sequenced in a study of CD8+ T cells in alopecia areata. Extraction of RNA preceded its reverse transcription into cDNA, which served as the sequencing template. TCRdb keeps only in-frame clones here, not all; method: immunoSEQ multiplex PCR. The profile shows fewer than 110,000 clones, less than 70% of them singletons. The sample consisted of CD4+ T cells sorted from blood. The receptors were sampled from a human donor in good health.

This clone was detected only a few times. This chain connects TRBV29-1 to TRBJ1-5; 8 bases fit TRBD1. Germline loops: CDR1 SQVTM, CDR2 ANQGSEA. Trimming cost V 6 bases and J 4 bases; bases outside gene matches: 5. The CDR3 loop spans 13 amino acids. In DNA, the CDR3 is TGCAGCGTACGACAGGGGTTGAATCAGCCCCAGCATTTT. Its translation is CSVRQGLNQPQHF. The complete variable domain, with remaining parts taken from reference TRBV29-1 and TRBJ1-5, reads SAVISQKPSRDICQRGTSLTIQCQVDSQVTMMFWYRQQPGQSLTLIATANQGSEATYESGFVIDKFPISRPNLTFSTLTVSNMSPEDSSIYLCSVRQGLNQPQHFGDGTRLSIL.

In this sample, this clone turned up a few times. V usage is TRBV28 and J usage is TRBJ1-5; no definite D call. The ends were cut back, 10 bases at V and 1 base at J, with 11 bases in the middle. This CDR3 contains 13 residues. CDR1 and CDR2 (germline): MDHEN, SYDVKM. CDR3 sequence reads: CATASKSNQPQHF. In nucleotides, the CDR3 is TGTGCCACTGCCAGTAAAAGCAATCAGCCCCAGCATTTT. Full variable domain (rest looked up from reference TRBV28 and TRBJ1-5): DVKVTQSSRYLVKRTGEKVFLECVQDMDHENMFWYRQDPGLGLRLIYFSYDVKMKEKGDIPEGYSVSREKKERFSLILESASTNQTSMYLCATASKSNQPQHFGDGTRLSIL.

DNA of the CDR3: TGTGCCTGGAGTCCAGGGGGAGGACAGCCCCAGCATTTT. It specifies CAWSPGGGQPQHF. The chain joins TRBV30 to TRBJ1-5; 7 nucleotides align to TRBD1. Germline lookup yields CDR1 GTSNPN and CDR2 SVGIG (reference sequence). This CDR3 spans 13 amino acids. The J segment lost 7 bases and the V segment lost 2 bases, leaving 5 bases of the junction unmatched.

The chain recombines TRBV4-1 with TRBJ2-2; 8 bases are a match to TRBD1. The CDR3 totals 18 residues. J gave up 1 base and V 7 bases, and 14 bases lay outside the gene matches. The germline V gene encodes CDR1 MGHRA and CDR2 YSYEKL. CDR3 residues: CASTPGTGSIENTGELFF. The CDR3 DNA sequence: TGCGCCAGCACCCCCGGGACAGGATCCATAGAGAACACCGGGGAGCTGTTTTTT.

The chain carries TRBV7-9 and TRBJ2-7, with 11 bases matching TRBD1. The CDR3 length is 17 residues. The trim removed 4 bases at V and 6 bases at J, leaving 14 bases unmatched. Looked up from germline, CDR1 is SEHNR and CDR2 is FQNEAQ (reference sequence). The CDR3 region has the DNA TGTGCCAGCAGCTACTCACCCCACCTGGGGACAGGGGGCGAGCAGTACTTC. Protein: CASSYSPHLGTGGEQYF.

This clone was counted between two and nine times. This chain uses TRBV5-1 with TRBJ1-3; D is unclear. Looked up from germline, CDR1 is SGHRS and CDR2 is YFSETQ. Trimming removed 3 bases at V and 0 bases at J, with 4 bases between. The CDR3 spans 13 residues. The CDR3 DNA follows: TGCGCCAGCAGCTCTCTCTCTGGAAACACCATATATTTT. Protein product: CASSSLSGNTIYF.

The chain combines TRBV6-6 with TRBJ2-3; a possible D gene is TRBD2 (5 bases). Per the germline V gene, CDR1 is MNHNY and CDR2 is SVGAGI (reference sequence). The CDR3 covers 14 residues. V lost 5 bases and J 2 bases, leaving 11 bases between the germline ends. The CDR3: CASSPGSYTDTQYF. In DNA, the CDR3 is TGTGCCAGCAGTCCGGGGTCTTACACAGATACGCAGTATTTT.

The rearrangement joins TRBV9 to TRBJ2-1; 10 nucleotides line up with TRBD1. There are 15 residues in the CDR3. The ends lost 3 bases at V and 2 bases at J; junction bases unmatched: 2. CDR1 is SGDLS, CDR2 YYNGEE, per germline. The CDR3 DNA reads TGTGCCAGCAGCGACGGGACAGGGGCCTACAATGAGCAGTTCTTC. Translating gives CASSDGTGAYNEQFF.

There are a few counts of this clone. The CDR3, as DNA: TGTGCCAGCAGTGGAGAAAATTATGAGCAGTTCTTC. This translates into CASSGENYEQFF. The rearrangement uses TRBV25-1 and TRBJ2-1; no definite D call. Trimming took 4 bases from V and 8 from J, leaving 9 bases between them. The CDR3 loop spans 12 amino acids. CDR1 MGHDK and CDR2 SYGVNS come from the germline V gene.

This sequence joins TRBV7-9 and TRBJ2-3; 8 bases are shared with TRBD1. The CDR3 spans 16 residues. The J segment lost 8 bases and the V segment lost 5 bases, leaving 15 bases of the junction unmatched. Germline V gene sequence: CDR1 SEHNR, CDR2 FQNEAQ (reference sequence). The CDR3 DNA reads as TGTGCCAGCAGCCGAACAGGACAGGGCGCTGGAGTTACGCAGTATTTT. Amino acids: CASSRTGQGAGVTQYF.